Listed below are T cell receptor beta chains from one sample, sequenced in a study of blood T cell repertoires in COVID-19. Assay used: immunoSEQ multiplex PCR; TCRdb lists only in-frame clones, some missing. The data contain about 180,000 clones, 70% to 90% of them singletons. Sequencing was done on a sample of peripheral blood. The receptors stem from a woman in her 30s with acute or convalescent COVID-19. The CDR3 runs from the conserved cysteine through the conserved F or W. A D gene is named only where the DNA matches it firmly. Clone size is shown for a subset of rows, as once, few, many or a class of expanded clone.

j_call d_call v_call cdr3_length clone_size cdr3_aa cdr3_nt
TRBJ1-1 NA TRBV3-1/TRBV3-2 15 NA CASSQSPTGIPEAFF TGTGCCAGCAGCCAATCCCCTACAGGGATCCCTGAAGCTTTCTTT
TRBJ1-1 NA TRBV25-1 12 once CASQDTDTEAFF TGTGCCAGCCAGGATACGGACACTGAAGCTTTCTTT
TRBJ1-2 NA TRBV20-1 11 once CSARLQAGGTF TGCAGTGCTAGATTGCAGGCAGGTGGAACCTTC
TRBJ2-3 TRBD2 TRBV5-5 13 NA CASRSSGTDTQYF TGTGCCAGCAGATCTAGCGGGACAGATACGCAGTATTTT
TRBJ2-2 NA TRBV10-1 13 NA CASSVTATGELFF TGCGCCAGCAGTGTCACAGCCACCGGGGAGCTGTTTTTT
TRBJ1-1 NA TRBV11-2 13 NA CASSLAPRAEAFF TGTGCCAGCAGCTTAGCCCCCCGCGCTGAAGCTTTCTTT
TRBJ2-7 NA TRBV7-2 13 NA CASSFTKAYEQYF TGTGCCAGCAGCTTCACTAAAGCCTACGAGCAGTACTTC
TRBJ1-2 NA TRBV9 14 NA CASSADRPSRGYTF TGTGCCAGCAGCGCAGACAGGCCCTCGAGGGGCTACACCTTC
TRBJ2-1 TRBD2 TRBV29-1 16 once CSVRLAGDKGSHEQFF TGCAGCGTTCGGCTAGCGGGAGATAAAGGTTCCCATGAGCAGTTCTTC
TRBJ2-1 NA TRBV20-1 15 NA CSASSGGVTYNEQFF TGCAGTGCTAGTTCAGGAGGGGTTACCTACAATGAGCAGTTCTTC
TRBJ1-2 NA TRBV6-1 13 NA CASSEGLIYGYTF TGTGCCAGCAGTGAGGGGCTCATCTATGGCTACACCTTC
TRBJ2-2 NA TRBV5-4 14 NA CASRLGTNTGELFF TGTGCCAGCCGGTTAGGGACAAACACCGGGGAGCTGTTTTTT
TRBJ2-3 TRBD1 TRBV10-2 14 NA CASTFAGGADTQYF TGCGCCAGCACATTTGCAGGGGGCGCAGATACGCAGTATTTT
TRBJ2-5 TRBD1 TRBV5-1 14 NA CASSLDRGGETQYF TGCGCCAGCAGCTTGGACAGGGGTGGAGAGACCCAGTACTTC
TRBJ1-5 TRBD1 TRBV7-9 14 NA CASSPTGGGQPQHF TGTGCCAGCAGCCCGACAGGGGGAGGACAGCCCCAGCATTTT
TRBJ1-4 NA TRBV7-9 13 NA CASSLKSGEKLFF TGTGCCAGCAGCTTAAAGTCCGGGGAAAAACTGTTTTTT
TRBJ1-1 TRBD1 TRBV10-3 13 NA CAIGQGAGGRAFF TGTGCCATCGGTCAGGGGGCCGGCGGTCGGGCTTTCTTT
TRBJ1-5 NA TRBV7-9 14 NA CASSPTGSNQPQHF TGTGCCAGCAGCCCAACAGGGAGCAATCAGCCCCAGCATTTT
TRBJ2-5 NA TRBV28 14 NA CASSPEALGETQYF TGTGCCAGCAGTCCTGAGGCCCTCGGGGAGACCCAGTACTTC
TRBJ2-7 TRBD2 TRBV27 12 once CASRGREGRTDF TGTGCCAGCAGAGGGCGGGAGGGTCGTACTGACTTC
TRBJ2-2 NA TRBV27 13 NA CASTYLAGGELFF TGTGCCAGCACCTACTTAGCCGGGGGGGAGCTGTTTTTT
TRBJ2-7 NA TRBV29-1 12 NA CSVESQTYEQYF TGCAGCGTTGAGTCGCAGACATACGAGCAGTACTTC
TRBJ2-3 TRBD2 TRBV9 16 NA CASSPGSGRASDTQYF TGTGCCAGCAGCCCGGGGAGCGGGAGGGCATCGGATACGCAGTATTTT
TRBJ2-3 NA TRBV5-1 14 NA CASSGELGTDTQYF TGCGCCAGCAGCGGGGAGCTTGGCACAGATACGCAGTATTTT
TRBJ1-1 NA TRBV2 12 NA CASSEWDNEAFF TGTGCCAGCAGTGAATGGGACAATGAAGCTTTCTTT
TRBJ2-2 NA TRBV9 11 few CASSASGELFF TGTGCCAGCAGCGCATCCGGGGAGCTGTTTTTT
TRBJ2-7 TRBD1 TRBV10-3 14 NA CAIKKQGGSYEQYF TGTGCCATCAAAAAACAGGGGGGAAGTTACGAGCAGTACTTC
TRBJ2-3 TRBD1 TRBV30 15 NA CAWSVPGRGPDTQYF TGTGCCTGGAGTGTACCGGGAAGGGGGCCAGATACGCAGTATTTT
TRBJ2-5 TRBD1 TRBV5-4 15 NA CASSAGTGGRETQYF TGTGCCAGCAGCGCTGGGACAGGGGGACGAGAGACCCAGTACTTC
TRBJ2-7 TRBD1 TRBV28 13 few CASSSFNRGEQYF TGTGCCAGCAGTTCATTTAACAGGGGCGAGCAGTACTTC
TRBJ2-5 NA TRBV5-1 15 NA CASSRGLGTQETQYF TGCGCCAGCAGCCGGGGACTGGGGACGCAAGAGACCCAGTACTTC
TRBJ2-7 NA TRBV11-2 16 NA CASSLGGRWLQYEQYF TGTGCCAGCAGCTTAGGGGGCCGTTGGCTCCAATACGAGCAGTACTTC
TRBJ2-1 NA TRBV19 12 few CASSNSPSGQFF TGTGCCAGTAGTAATTCACCCTCCGGGCAGTTCTTC
TRBJ1-1 NA TRBV28 16 NA CASSLPGRTMNTEAFF TGTGCCAGCAGTTTACCGGGAAGAACTATGAACACTGAAGCTTTCTTT
TRBJ1-6 TRBD1 TRBV19 14 NA CASSIQGAESPLHF TGTGCCAGTAGTATTCAGGGGGCGGAATCACCCCTCCACTTT
TRBJ2-3 NA TRBV5-1 14 once CASRQSTSTDTQYF TGCGCCAGCCGACAGTCCACTAGCACAGATACGCAGTATTTT
TRBJ2-1 NA TRBV5-1 16 NA CASSLVASSSYNEQFF TGCGCCAGCAGCTTGGTAGCGTCAAGCTCCTACAATGAGCAGTTCTTC
TRBJ1-2 NA TRBV13 12 NA CASSRGGYGYTF TGTGCCAGCAGCAGGGGCGGCTATGGCTACACCTTC
TRBJ2-4 NA TRBV18 14 NA CASSPLLSSDIQYF TGTGCCAGCTCACCACTACTCTCCAGCGACATTCAGTACTTC
TRBJ2-5 NA TRBV28 15 NA CASTVAGSARETQYF TGTGCCAGCACGGTTGCGGGGTCGGCTAGGGAGACCCAGTACTTC
TRBJ2-7 TRBD1 TRBV11-2 14 once CASSLETGNYEQYF TGTGCCAGCAGCTTAGAGACAGGGAACTACGAGCAGTACTTC
TRBJ1-1 NA TRBV12-3/TRBV12-4 13 NA CASSFRLGTEAFF TGTGCCAGCAGTTTCCGACTTGGGACTGAAGCTTTCTTT
TRBJ1-2 NA TRBV7-2 13 NA CASSLNNFYGYTF TGTGCCAGCAGCTTAAATAATTTCTATGGCTACACCTTC
TRBJ2-1 TRBD2 TRBV2 19 NA CASSRPRLAGGGSYNEQFF TGTGCCAGCAGTCGACCCCGACTAGCGGGAGGAGGATCCTACAATGAGCAGTTCTTC
TRBJ2-1 TRBD1 TRBV19 16 NA CASSIPGQGVLNEQFF TGTGCCAGTAGTATCCCTGGGCAGGGGGTTCTCAATGAGCAGTTCTTC
TRBJ2-7 NA TRBV5-6 15 NA CASSLPSPDTYEQYF TGTGCCAGCAGCTTGCCCAGCCCAGACACATACGAGCAGTACTTC
TRBJ2-7 TRBD1 TRBV5-1 14 NA CASSYQGTGEGQYF TGCGCCAGCAGCTACCAGGGGACAGGGGAGGGGCAGTACTTC
TRBJ2-1 NA TRBV12-3/TRBV12-4 11 NA CASSLRLEQFF TGTGCCAGCAGTTTACGGTTGGAGCAGTTCTTC
TRBJ1-3 NA TRBV30 13 NA CAWSAGVGNTIYF TGTGCCTGGAGTGCAGGGGTCGGAAACACCATATATTTT
TRBJ2-5 TRBD2 TRBV2 15 NA CASSILLAAQETQYF TGTGCCAGCAGTATATTACTAGCGGCCCAAGAGACCCAGTACTTC
TRBJ1-2 NA TRBV5-1 13 NA CASSLGLNYGYTF TGCGCCAGCAGCTTGGGACTGAACTATGGCTACACCTTC
TRBJ1-5 NA TRBV3-1/TRBV3-2 11 NA CASSLLQPQHF TGTGCCAGCAGTCTTCTCCAGCCCCAGCATTTT
TRBJ1-2 TRBD1 TRBV28 14 NA CASTIDRGVRGYTF TGTGCCAGCACTATAGACAGGGGAGTTCGGGGCTACACCTTC
TRBJ2-7 NA TRBV21-1 19 NA CASSHPIRSGLAGENEQYF TGTGCCAGCAGCCATCCAATAAGGTCTGGACTAGCGGGAGAAAACGAGCAGTACTTC
TRBJ1-6 NA TRBV30 12 NA CAWSVRNSPLHF TGTGCCTGGAGTGTCAGAAATTCACCCCTCCACTTT
TRBJ1-6 NA TRBV20-1 14 NA CSASRSSYNSPLHF TGCAGTGCTAGTCGGAGCTCCTATAATTCACCCCTCCACTTT
TRBJ2-4 NA TRBV15 18 NA CATSTYRERGPAKNIQYF TGTGCCACCAGCACATACAGGGAGAGGGGACCAGCCAAAAACATTCAGTACTTC